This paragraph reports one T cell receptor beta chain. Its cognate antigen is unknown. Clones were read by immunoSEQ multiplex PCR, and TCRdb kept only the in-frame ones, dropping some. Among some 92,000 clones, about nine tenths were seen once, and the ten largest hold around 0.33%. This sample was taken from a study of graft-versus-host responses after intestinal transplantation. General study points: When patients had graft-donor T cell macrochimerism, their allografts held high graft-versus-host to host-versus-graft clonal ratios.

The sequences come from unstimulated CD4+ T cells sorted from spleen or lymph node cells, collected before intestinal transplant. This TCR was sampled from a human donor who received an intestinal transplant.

The CDR3 protein is CASSARDRFTDTQYF. DNA of the CDR3: TGTGCCAGTTCGGCCCGGGACAGGTTCACAGATACGCAGTATTTT. This chain links TRBV19 with TRBJ2-3; 8 bases map to TRBD1. Germline V lookup: CDR1 LNHDA, CDR2 SQIVND (reference sequence). This CDR3 region has 15 residues. J lost 2 bases, V lost 8 bases, and 9 bases had no gene match.